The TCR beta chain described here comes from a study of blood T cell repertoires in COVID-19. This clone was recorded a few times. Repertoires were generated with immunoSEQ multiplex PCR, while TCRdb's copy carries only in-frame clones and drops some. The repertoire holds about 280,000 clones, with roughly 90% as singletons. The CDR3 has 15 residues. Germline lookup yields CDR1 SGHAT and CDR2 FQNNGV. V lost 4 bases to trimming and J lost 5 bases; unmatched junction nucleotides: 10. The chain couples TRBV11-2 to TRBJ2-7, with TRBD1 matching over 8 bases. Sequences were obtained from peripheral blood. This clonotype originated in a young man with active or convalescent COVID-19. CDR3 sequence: CASSSRTGRSHEQYF. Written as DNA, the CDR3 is TGTGCCAGCAGCTCCCGGACAGGGAGATCCCACGAGCAGTACTTC.